The rows below give T cell receptor beta chains drawn from one sample of a study of yellow fever vaccine responses in identical twins. One entry per CDR3 protein, called by TCRdb with MiXCR from the RT-PCR reads. The data contain approximately 6,000 distinct CDR3 sequences, over 60% of them singletons. The input for sequencing was T cells from blood (PBMCs), unsorted or a sorted subset (not recorded which), taken before or after yellow fever vaccination (not recorded which). Source of these receptors: a woman between 18 and 29 years old who received the yellow fever vaccine. Both conserved end residues are part of each CDR3. A D gene is named only where the DNA matches it firmly. A clone size is listed for some rows: how often the clone was seen (once, few, many), or a class if it is expanded.

>-|-|TRBV5-1|TRBJ1-1
CASSLATANTEAFF
TGCGCCAGCAGCTTGGCGACAGCGAACACTGAAGCTTTCTTT
>once|-|TRBV10-3|TRBJ1-3
CAIRVDAKRNTIYF
TGTGCCATCAGAGTGGACGCCAAGCGAAACACCATATATTTT
>once|TRBD1|TRBV7-9|TRBJ1-3
CASSLTRGTAGNTIYF
TGTGCCAGCAGCTTAACGCGCGGGACAGCTGGAAACACCATATATTTT
>-|-|TRBV28|TRBJ2-7
CASSIRDNTYEQYF
TGTGCCAGCAGTATCCGGGACAATACCTACGAGCAGTACTTC
>-|-|TRBV18|TRBJ2-7
CATSTRGGTDSYEQYF
TGTGCCACCTCTACCCGGGGGGGGACAGACTCCTACGAGCAGTACTTC
>-|-|TRBV7-1|TRBJ2-1
CASSSDSFPEQFF
TGTGCCAGCAGCTCAGACTCCTTTCCCGAGCAGTTCTTC
>-|TRBD1|TRBV18|TRBJ2-5
CASSPRTGQETQYF
TGTGCCAGCTCACCCCGGACAGGCCAAGAGACCCAGTACTTC
>few|TRBD2|TRBV5-1|TRBJ2-3
CASSRSGGAVADTQYF
TGCGCCAGCAGCCGTAGCGGGGGGGCCGTCGCAGATACGCAGTATTTT
>-|-|TRBV29-1|TRBJ2-7
CSVLSGALYEQYF
TGCAGCGTTCTTTCGGGAGCCCTCTACGAGCAGTACTTC
>-|TRBD1|TRBV11-1|TRBJ2-1
CASSKDRGYNEQFF
TGTGCCAGCAGCAAGGACAGGGGGTACAATGAGCAGTTCTTC
>-|TRBD2|TRBV20-1|TRBJ2-1
CSARDSLAGVRFF
TGCAGTGCTAGAGATTCCCTAGCGGGAGTACGGTTCTTC
>-|-|TRBV2|TRBJ1-4
CASSATTNEKLFF
TGTGCCAGCAGTGCTACAACTAATGAAAAACTGTTTTTT
>-|-|TRBV6-1|TRBJ2-7
CASSIETTAYEQYF
TGTGCCAGCAGTATCGAAACTACTGCCTACGAGCAGTACTTC
>once|TRBD1|TRBV27|TRBJ2-7
CASSLTGGSYEQYF
TGTGCCAGCAGTTTAACAGGGGGCTCGTACGAGCAGTACTTC
>-|-|TRBV29-1|TRBJ2-4
CSVEQGYIQYF
TGCAGCGTCGAACAGGGTTACATTCAGTACTTC
>-|-|TRBV13|TRBJ1-5
CASSPSTSGWSNQPQHF
TGTGCCAGCAGCCCCTCGACCTCGGGTTGGAGCAATCAGCCCCAGCATTTT
>once|TRBD1|TRBV29-1|TRBJ2-7
CSVVRDRAPYEQYF
TGCAGCGTTGTGCGTGACAGGGCGCCCTACGAGCAGTACTTC
>-|-|TRBV30|TRBJ1-2
CASDGGLVYGYTF
TGTGCCTCCGACGGGGGCTTAGTATATGGCTACACCTTC
>-|-|TRBV7-3|TRBJ2-1
CASSLTLWGDEQFF
TGTGCCAGCAGCTTAACGCTCTGGGGCGATGAGCAGTTCTTC
>-|-|TRBV6-5|TRBJ2-7
CASSYAGTPMGEQYF
TGTGCCAGCAGTTACGCCGGGACGCCCATGGGGGAGCAGTACTTC
>-|TRBD1|TRBV29-1|TRBJ2-3
CSVVGTADDTQYF
TGCAGCGTGGTCGGGACAGCAGATGATACGCAGTATTTT
>-|-|TRBV29-1|TRBJ2-5
CSVDGAQVIETQYF
TGCAGCGTTGACGGGGCGCAGGTTATAGAGACCCAGTACTTC
>-|TRBD2|TRBV11-2|TRBJ2-7
CASSLDTSGGTYEQYF
TGTGCCAGCAGCTTAGATACTAGCGGAGGGACCTACGAGCAGTACTTC
>few|-|TRBV4-1|TRBJ2-1
CASSQETAYNEQFF
TGCGCCAGCAGCCAAGAGACAGCCTACAATGAGCAGTTCTTC
>-|-|TRBV11-1|TRBJ2-7
CASSFTLSGTEQYF
TGTGCCAGCAGCTTTACCCTATCCGGGACCGAGCAGTACTTC
>-|TRBD2|TRBV2|TRBJ2-7
CASTLSGNYEQYF
TGTGCCAGCACCCTTAGCGGGAACTACGAGCAGTACTTC
>-|-|TRBV20-1|TRBJ2-5
CSASGTAAQETQYF
TGCAGTGCTAGTGGGACGGCAGCCCAAGAGACCCAGTACTTC
>-|TRBD2|TRBV11-2|TRBJ2-7
CASCPTSGYEQYF
TGTGCCAGCTGCCCGACTAGCGGCTACGAACAGTACTTC
>-|-|TRBV29-1|TRBJ2-7
CSVEGQGDYGEQYF
TGCAGCGTTGAAGGGCAGGGGGACTACGGGGAGCAGTACTTC
>-|-|TRBV29-1|TRBJ1-1
CSVEMGGTEAFF
TGCAGCGTTGAAATGGGGGGGACTGAAGCTTTCTTT
>few|-|TRBV11-3|TRBJ2-7
CASSFFPSVPYEQYF
TGTGCCAGCAGCTTTTTCCCTAGCGTCCCCTACGAGCAGTACTTC
>-|-|TRBV7-2|TRBJ2-7
CASSLILGHNEQYF
TGTGCCAGCAGCCTAATCCTGGGACATAATGAGCAGTACTTC
>-|TRBD1|TRBV28|TRBJ2-5
CASSLGTEVTQYF
TGTGCCAGCAGTTTGGGGACAGAGGTGACCCAGTACTTC
>-|-|TRBV11-3|TRBJ2-7
CASSPITAYEQYF
TGTGCCAGCAGCCCAATCACAGCCTACGAGCAGTACTTC
>-|-|TRBV5-1|TRBJ2-1
CASSLGEGTYNEQFF
TGCGCCAGCAGCTTAGGTGAGGGGACCTACAATGAGCAGTTCTTC
>-|-|TRBV5-1|TRBJ1-4
CASSFDHLNEKLFF
TGCGCCAGCAGCTTCGACCACCTTAATGAAAAACTGTTTTTT
>-|-|TRBV15|TRBJ2-7
CATSSPGHLAYEQYF
TGTGCCACCAGCAGTCCGGGACACCTCGCCTACGAGCAGTACTTC
>-|-|TRBV24-1|TRBJ2-7
CATSTYEQYF
TGTGCCACCTCCACCTACGAGCAGTACTTC
>-|-|TRBV11-2|TRBJ2-7
CASSFETGAYEQYF
TGTGCCAGCAGCTTTGAGACAGGAGCCTACGAGCAGTACTTC
>-|TRBD2|TRBV15|TRBJ2-1
CATSRGASGGYNEQFF
TGTGCCACCAGCAGAGGAGCTAGCGGGGGATACAATGAGCAGTTCTTC
>-|TRBD2|TRBV20-1|TRBJ2-7
CSASLAGGTYEQYF
TGCAGTGCTAGTCTAGCGGGAGGAACCTACGAGCAGTACTTC
>-|-|TRBV21-1|TRBJ2-1
CASIPWETSRFNEQFF
TGTGCCAGTATCCCTTGGGAGACTAGCCGCTTCAATGAGCAGTTCTTC
>-|-|TRBV5-1|TRBJ2-7
CASSLEGAFPYEQYF
TGCGCCAGCAGCTTGGAAGGCGCCTTCCCCTACGAGCAGTACTTC
>once|-|TRBV7-9|TRBJ2-7
CATAEGAKYEQYF
TGTGCCACTGCTGAGGGAGCAAAATACGAGCAGTACTTC
>-|TRBD2|TRBV9|TRBJ2-7
CASSVGGGLHEQYF
TGTGCCAGCAGCGTAGGCGGGGGGCTTCACGAGCAGTACTTC
>-|-|TRBV4-1|TRBJ2-1
CASSQVQGSEQFF
TGCGCCAGCAGCCAAGTTCAGGGTTCTGAGCAGTTCTTC
>-|-|TRBV4-1|TRBJ2-7
CASSQESRTINYEQYF
TGCGCCAGCAGCCAAGAGTCGAGGACGATTAACTACGAGCAGTACTTC
>-|TRBD2|TRBV7-3|TRBJ2-1
CASSPWLAGGSSYNEQFF
TGTGCCAGCAGCCCGTGGCTAGCGGGGGGGAGCTCCTACAATGAGCAGTTCTTC
>-|TRBD1|TRBV15|TRBJ2-7
CATSRDRGEQYF
TGTGCCACCAGCAGGGACAGGGGTGAGCAGTACTTC
>-|-|TRBV12-3/TRBV12-4|TRBJ2-1
CASFGTETNEQFF
TGTGCCAGTTTCGGGACCGAAACAAATGAGCAGTTCTTC
>-|-|TRBV20-1|TRBJ1-1
CSASGLRMNTEAFF
TGCAGTGCTTCGGGACTGAGGATGAACACTGAAGCTTTCTTT
>-|-|TRBV2|TRBJ2-5
CASSGRGRIETQYF
TGTGCCAGCAGTGGCAGGGGTAGAATAGAGACCCAGTACTTC
>-|TRBD2|TRBV10-3|TRBJ2-7
CAIGLAVIHEQYF
TGTGCCATTGGGCTAGCGGTGATCCACGAGCAGTACTTC
>-|TRBD1|TRBV5-4|TRBJ2-1
CASSLVLLDRVDNEQFF
TGTGCCAGCAGCTTGGTCCTCTTGGACAGGGTAGACAATGAGCAGTTCTTC
>-|-|TRBV20-1|TRBJ2-7
CSARDLSYEQYF
TGCAGTGCTAGAGATCTCTCCTACGAGCAGTACTTC